This T cell receptor beta chain was recorded in a study of T cell changes during pregnancy in multiple sclerosis (dated by TCRdb to about 2019). The study in broad terms: In women with multiple sclerosis, the researchers looked at how the T cell repertoire shifted as pregnancy progressed.

Concerning this clone: Its antigen remains undetermined. The input lacks base qualities; no much larger clone sits a single base away.

The receptor library was made with the immunoSEQ multiplex PCR assay. TCRdb obtained this table from immuneACCESS and retained in-frame rearrangements with V and J assigned. These tables miss some clones; where compared with another copy, unresolved V genes account for less than half of the shortfall, and the remainder is unexplained. A total of just over 35,000 clones appear in this sample, roughly 89% of them only once. Together, the top ten hold 0.65% to 0.95% of the sample. CDR3 length: 12 amino acids, cysteine to phenylalanine. Of the read, only the CDR3 DNA is kept; its 36 bases are in frame from base 1. V is shortened by 9 bases, J by 7 bases, and the region joining them spans 12 bases. Per the germline V gene, SNHLY is the CDR1 and FYNNEI is the CDR2.

The V gene is TRBV2 and the J gene is TRBJ1-4, and the D gene may be TRBD1, 5 bases matching. Sample: CD4+ T cells from peripheral blood mononuclear cells, taken after pregnancy. This TCR derives from a female donor in good health, enrolled as a control in a pregnancy study. The DNA sequence is as follows: TGTGCCAGTAGGTTCGGGGGTGAAAAACTGTTTTTT. The translation is CASRFGGEKLFF.